The clone carrying this T cell receptor (beta chain) is large (0.1 to 1%) by share. Its antigen is currently unknown. These data belong to a study of neoadjuvant anti-PD-1 for oral cavity cancer. Study overall: Patients without progression received a fourth nivolumab dose around day 43, then surgical resection on days 50-56. Study-wide points: Each response group had just a few patients in TCR analyses.

Germline V gene sequence: CDR1 SGHTA, CDR2 FQGNSA. V dropped 6 bases and J dropped 8 bases, with 22 bases sitting between them. The length of the CDR3 is 16 residues. Here immunoSEQ multiplex PCR was the method, and the copy in TCRdb shows in-frame clones only, minus some. This sample has 5,000 or so clones, with 60% found just once. Source: tumor tissue, taken before nivolumab (anti-PD-1) treatment. The V gene is TRBV7-2, the J gene TRBJ1-4; possibly TRBD1 for D (5 bases). This receptor was obtained from a person between 40 and 79 years old with oral cavity squamous cell carcinoma. CDR3 sequence reads: CASRSRIDDRREKLFF. In DNA, the CDR3 is TGTGCCAGCAGGTCCAGGATTGATGACAGAAGGGAAAAACTGTTTTTT. Supplemented by reference TRBV7-2 and TRBJ1-4, the full variable domain reads GAGVSQSPSNKVTEKGKDVELRCDPISGHTALYWYRQSLGQGLEFLIYFQGNSAPDKSGLPSDRFSAERTGGSVSTLTIQRTQQEDSAVYLCASRSRIDDRREKLFFGSGTQLSVL.